The subject of this entry is one T cell receptor beta chain. The V end was cut by 5 bases, the J end by 5 bases, with 16 bases between. In germline, CDR1 is SEHNR, CDR2 FQNEAQ (reference sequence). CDR3 size: 14 residues. Assay used: immunoSEQ multiplex PCR; TCRdb lists only in-frame clones, some missing. Among roughly 220,000 clones listed, around four fifths were seen once. The data are from a study of blood T cell repertoires in COVID-19. About the research overall: From T cells, B-cell-depleted T cells, or PBMCs came the material, which was cDNA or gDNA.

The sequenced material came from peripheral blood. The receptor comes from a woman aged 55-69 years who had recovered from COVID-19. This chain uses TRBV7-9 with TRBJ2-7, with a possible D match to TRBD1 (5 bases). The CDR3 region is CASSPRTGIDEQYF. The CDR3 region has the DNA TGTGCCAGCAGCCCCCGCACAGGAATTGACGAGCAGTACTTC.